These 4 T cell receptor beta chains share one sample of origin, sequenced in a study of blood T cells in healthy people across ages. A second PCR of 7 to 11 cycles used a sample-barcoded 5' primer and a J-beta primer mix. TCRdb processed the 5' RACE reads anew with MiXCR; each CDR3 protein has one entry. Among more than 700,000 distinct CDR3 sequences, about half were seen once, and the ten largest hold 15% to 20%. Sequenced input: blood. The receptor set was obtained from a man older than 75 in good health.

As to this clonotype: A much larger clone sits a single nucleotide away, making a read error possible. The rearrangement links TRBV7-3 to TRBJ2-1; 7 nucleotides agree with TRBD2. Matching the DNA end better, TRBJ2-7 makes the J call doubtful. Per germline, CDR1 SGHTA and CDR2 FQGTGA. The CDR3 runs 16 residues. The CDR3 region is CASSSATSMSHNEQYF. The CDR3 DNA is TGTGCCAGCAGCTCCGCGACTAGCATGTCTCACAATGAGCAGTACTTC.

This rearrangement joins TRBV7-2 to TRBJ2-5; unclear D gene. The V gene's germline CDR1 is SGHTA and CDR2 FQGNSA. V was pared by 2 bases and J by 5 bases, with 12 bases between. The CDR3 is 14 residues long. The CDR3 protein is CASSLNGREETQYF. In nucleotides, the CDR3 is TGTGCCAGCAGCTTAAACGGACGAGAGGAGACCCAGTACTTC.

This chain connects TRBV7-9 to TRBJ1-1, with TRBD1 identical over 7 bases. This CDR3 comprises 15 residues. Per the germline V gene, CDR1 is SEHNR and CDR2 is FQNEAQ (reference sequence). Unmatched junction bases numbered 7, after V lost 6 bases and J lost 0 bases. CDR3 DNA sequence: TGTGCCAGCAGTTCCCAGGGGGGGCTGAACACTGAAGCTTTCTTT. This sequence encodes CASSSQGGLNTEAFF.

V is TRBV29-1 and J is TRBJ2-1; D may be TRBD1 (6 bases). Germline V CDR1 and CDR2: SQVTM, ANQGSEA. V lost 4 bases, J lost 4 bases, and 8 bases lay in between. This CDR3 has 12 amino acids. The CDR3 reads CSVVQGYNEQFF. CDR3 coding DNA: TGCAGCGTTGTACAGGGATACAATGAGCAGTTCTTC.